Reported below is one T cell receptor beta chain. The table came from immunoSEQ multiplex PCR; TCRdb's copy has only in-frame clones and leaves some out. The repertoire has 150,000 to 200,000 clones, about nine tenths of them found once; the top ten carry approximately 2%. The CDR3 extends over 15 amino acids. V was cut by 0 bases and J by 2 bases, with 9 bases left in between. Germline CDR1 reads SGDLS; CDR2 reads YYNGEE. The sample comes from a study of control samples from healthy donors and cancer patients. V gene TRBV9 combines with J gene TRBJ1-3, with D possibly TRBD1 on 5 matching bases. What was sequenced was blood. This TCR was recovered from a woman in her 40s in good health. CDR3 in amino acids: CASSVGSGTGNTIYF. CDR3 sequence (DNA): TGTGCCAGCAGCGTAGGTTCAGGGACTGGAAACACCATATATTTT.